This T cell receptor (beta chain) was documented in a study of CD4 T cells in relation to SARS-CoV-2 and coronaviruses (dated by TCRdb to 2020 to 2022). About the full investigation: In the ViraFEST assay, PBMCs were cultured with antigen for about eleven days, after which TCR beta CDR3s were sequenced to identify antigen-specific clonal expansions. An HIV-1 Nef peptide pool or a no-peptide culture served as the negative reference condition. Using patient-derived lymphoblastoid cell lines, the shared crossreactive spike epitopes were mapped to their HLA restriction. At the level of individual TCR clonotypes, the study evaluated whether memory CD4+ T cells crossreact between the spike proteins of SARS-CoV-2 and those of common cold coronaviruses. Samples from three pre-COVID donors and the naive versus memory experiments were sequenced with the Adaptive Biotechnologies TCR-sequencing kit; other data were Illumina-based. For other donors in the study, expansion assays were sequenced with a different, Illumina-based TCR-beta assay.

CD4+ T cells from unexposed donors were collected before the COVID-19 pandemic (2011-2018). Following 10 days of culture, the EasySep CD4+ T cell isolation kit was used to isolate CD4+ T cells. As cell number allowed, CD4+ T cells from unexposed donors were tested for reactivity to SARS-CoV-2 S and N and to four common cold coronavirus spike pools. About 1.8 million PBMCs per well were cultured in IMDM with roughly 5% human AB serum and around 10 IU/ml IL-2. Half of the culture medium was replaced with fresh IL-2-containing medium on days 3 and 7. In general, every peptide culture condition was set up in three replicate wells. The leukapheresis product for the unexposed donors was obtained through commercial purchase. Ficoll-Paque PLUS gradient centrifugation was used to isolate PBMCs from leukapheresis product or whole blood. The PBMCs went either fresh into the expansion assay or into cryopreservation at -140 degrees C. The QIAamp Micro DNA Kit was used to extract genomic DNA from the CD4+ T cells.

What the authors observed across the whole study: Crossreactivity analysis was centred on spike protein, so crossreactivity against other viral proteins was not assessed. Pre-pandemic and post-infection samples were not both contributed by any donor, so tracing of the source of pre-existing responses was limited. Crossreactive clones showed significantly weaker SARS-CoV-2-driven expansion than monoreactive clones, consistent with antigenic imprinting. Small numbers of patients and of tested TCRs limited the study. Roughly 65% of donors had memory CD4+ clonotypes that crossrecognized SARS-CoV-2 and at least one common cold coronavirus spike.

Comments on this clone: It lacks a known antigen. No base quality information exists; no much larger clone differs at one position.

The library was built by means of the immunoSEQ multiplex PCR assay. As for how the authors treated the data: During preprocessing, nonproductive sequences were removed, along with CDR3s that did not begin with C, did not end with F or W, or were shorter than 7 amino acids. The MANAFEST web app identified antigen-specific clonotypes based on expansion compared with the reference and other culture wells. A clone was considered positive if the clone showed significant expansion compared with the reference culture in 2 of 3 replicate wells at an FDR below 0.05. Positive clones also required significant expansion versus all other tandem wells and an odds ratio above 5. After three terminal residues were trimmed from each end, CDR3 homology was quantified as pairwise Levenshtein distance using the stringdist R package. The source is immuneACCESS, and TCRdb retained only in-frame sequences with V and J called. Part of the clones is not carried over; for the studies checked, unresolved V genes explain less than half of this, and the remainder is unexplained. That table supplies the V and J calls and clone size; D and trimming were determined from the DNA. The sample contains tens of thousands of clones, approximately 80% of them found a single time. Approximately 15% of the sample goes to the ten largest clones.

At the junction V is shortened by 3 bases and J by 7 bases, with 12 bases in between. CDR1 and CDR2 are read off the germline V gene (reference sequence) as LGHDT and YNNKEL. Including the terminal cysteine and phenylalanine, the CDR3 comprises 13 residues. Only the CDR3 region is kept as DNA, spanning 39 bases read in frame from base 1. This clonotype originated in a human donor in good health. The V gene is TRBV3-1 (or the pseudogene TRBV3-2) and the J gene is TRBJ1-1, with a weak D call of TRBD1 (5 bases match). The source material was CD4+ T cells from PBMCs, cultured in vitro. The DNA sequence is TGTGCCAGCAGCCAGGGGGGAGAACTTGAAGCTTTCTTT. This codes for CASSQGGELEAFF.